The 28 T cell receptor beta chains listed next were all sequenced from one sample in a study of blood T cell repertoires in COVID-19. Some clones are missing from TCRdb's copy, which holds only in-frame ones; the method was immunoSEQ multiplex PCR. The table lists a few hundred thousand clones, 70% to 90% of them singletons. Sample: peripheral blood. The receptors here all came from a human donor in a cohort sampled during active COVID-19.

This clone showed up many times. The V and J genes are TRBV20-1 and TRBJ1-2; TRBD1 matches 9 bases. J lost 7 bases, V lost 5 bases, and 2 bases had no gene match. The CDR3 has 11 residues. The germline gives CDR1 DFQATT, CDR2 SNEGSKA (reference sequence). In nucleotides, the CDR3 is TGCAGTGCTGGGGACAGGGTTGGCTACACCTTC. Amino acids: CSAGDRVGYTF.

The chain couples TRBV19 to TRBJ2-7; TRBD2 is a possible D gene (6 bases). The CDR3 contains 14 residues. The V end was cut by 0 bases, the J end by 4 bases, with 10 bases between. The germline V gene has CDR1 LNHDA and CDR2 SQIVND (reference sequence). CDR3 nucleotide sequence: TGTGCCAGTAGTATAGATTTTGGGACTTACGAGCAGTACTTC. Translated: CASSIDFGTYEQYF. The full variable domain, with the rest looked up from reference TRBV19 and TRBJ2-7, is DGGITQSPKYLFRKEGQNVTLSCEQNLNHDAMYWYRQDPGQGLRLIYYSQIVNDFQKGDIAEGYSVSREKKESFPLTVTSAQKNPTAFYLCASSIDFGTYEQYFGPGTRLTVT.

The genes are TRBV30 and TRBJ2-7; 7 bases line up with TRBD1. The CDR3 covers 17 residues. With 0 bases clipped from V and 2 bases from J, the junction kept 13 bases outside the gene matches. Germline lookup yields CDR1 GTSNPN and CDR2 SVGIG (reference sequence). DNA for the CDR3: TGTGCCTGGAGTGTAGGGGGCGTATACGGCCTTACCTACGAGCAGTACTTC. Amino acid sequence: CAWSVGGVYGLTYEQYF.

In its sample, this clone was seen once. The chain joins TRBV21-1 to TRBJ2-3; the table calls TRBD2, which could not be checked here. TRBV21-1 is a documented pseudogene. The CDR3 sequence is 18 residues long. The CDR3 DNA reads TGTGCCAGCAGCAAAGATGCCAGCGGGGGGGCTAGCACAGATACGCAGTATTTT. Amino acids: CASSKDASGGASTDTQYF.

For the CDR3, the DNA is TGCAGCGTTGAGGAGGGGCGCGCTGAAGCTTTCTTT. As protein: CSVEEGRAEAFF. V is TRBV29-1 and J is TRBJ1-1, with a tentative D call TRBD1 (5 bases). V dropped 3 bases and J dropped 6 bases, with 11 bases sitting between them. This CDR3 has 12 amino acids. From germline, CDR1 is SQVTM and CDR2 ANQGSEA.

This clone has just one count. The genes are TRBV29-1 and TRBJ2-1; TRBD1 might be the D (5 bases). The V and J ends lost 6 bases and 5 bases respectively, with 20 bases between them. Germline V gives CDR1 SQVTM, CDR2 ANQGSEA. The CDR3 sequence is 15 residues long. CDR3 nucleotides: TGCAGCGTCCCCCAGGGCGGTGGTCGCGACAATGAGCAGTTCTTC. Translation: CSVPQGGGRDNEQFF.

V and J are TRBV28 and TRBJ2-1; 9 bases map to TRBD1. CDR1 and CDR2 (germline): MDHEN, SYDVKM. With V trimmed by 1 base and J by 4 bases, 2 bases remained unmatched. The CDR3 covers 15 residues. Written as DNA, the CDR3 is TGTGCCAGCAGTTTATACAGGGGGCGTTACAATGAGCAGTTCTTC. Translating gives CASSLYRGRYNEQFF.

V gene TRBV18 combines with J gene TRBJ1-1, with D possibly matching TRBD1 (5 bases). Per the germline V gene, CDR1 is KGHSH and CDR2 is LQKENI. V was cut by 1 base and J by 2 bases, with 11 bases left in between. The CDR3 runs to 15 residues. The CDR3 sequence is CASSPQRGLNTEAFF. DNA of the CDR3: TGTGCCAGCTCACCACAAAGGGGCCTAAACACTGAAGCTTTCTTT.

This chain uses TRBV3-1 (or the pseudogene TRBV3-2) with TRBJ2-1; D possibly corresponds to TRBD1 (5 bases). V was pared by 1 base and J by 4 bases, with 5 bases between. Germline V gene lookup returns CDR1 LGHDT and CDR2 YNNKEL (reference sequence). This CDR3 contains 13 residues. The chain's CDR3 is CASSQGQYNEQFF. As DNA, the CDR3 is TGTGCCAGCAGCCAAGGACAGTACAATGAGCAGTTCTTC.

V is TRBV5-5 and J is TRBJ1-2; TRBD1 matches 10 bases. CDR3 size: 13 residues. The germline V gene has CDR1 SGHKS and CDR2 YYEKEE (reference sequence). Trimming took 4 bases from V and 7 from J; bases not matched to a gene: 4. CDR3 loop: CASSLGQGIGYTF. The CDR3 bases are TGTGCCAGCAGCCTGGGACAGGGGATTGGCTACACCTTC.

Concerning this clone: Different DNA sequences within this sample yield the same CDR3. The V and J genes are TRBV19 and TRBJ1-5, with no clear D. The CDR3 is 13 amino acids. V dropped 5 bases and J dropped 2 bases, with 7 bases sitting between them. The germline gives CDR1 LNHDA, CDR2 SQIVND (reference sequence). CDR3 sequence (DNA): TGTGCCAGTAGTTACAGAGGCAATCAGCCCCAGCATTTT. Its translation: CASSYRGNQPQHF.

The chain carries TRBV6-5 and TRBJ2-7, with 7 bases lining up with TRBD1. Germline V gene data show CDR1 as MNHEY and CDR2 as SVGAGI. CDR3 length equals 13 residues. The V and J ends lost 5 bases and 7 bases, in that order; junction bases with no gene match: 8. As DNA, the CDR3 is TGTGCCAGCAGTCCGACAGGGACGCGAGAGCAGTACTTC. It translates to CASSPTGTREQYF.

Worth noting for this clone: The sample contains more than one DNA sequence encoding this CDR3. For the CDR3, the DNA is TGCGCCAGCAGCTTGGACAGACCGAACACCGGGGAGCTGTTTTTT. Translation gives CASSLDRPNTGELFF. V and J are TRBV5-1 and TRBJ2-2, with D uncertain. The ends were cut back, 0 bases at V and 0 bases at J, with 6 bases in the middle. The CDR3 extends over 15 amino acids. Looked up from germline, CDR1 is SGHRS and CDR2 is YFSETQ. Filled out from reference TRBV5-1 and TRBJ2-2, the complete variable domain reads KAGVTQTPRYLIKTRGQQVTLSCSPISGHRSVSWYQQTPGQGLQFLFEYFSETQRNKGNFPGRFSGRQFSNSRSEMNVSTLELGDSALYLCASSLDRPNTGELFFGEGSRLTVL.

The chain recombines TRBV7-8 with TRBJ1-1; maybe TRBD1 (5 bases). The CDR3 is made up of 16 amino acids. V dropped 4 bases and J dropped 1 base, with 16 bases sitting between them. The V gene's germline CDR1 is SGHVS and CDR2 FQNEAQ. The CDR3 nucleotides are TGTGCCAGCAGCTATATAGCAGGGTATCGGAACACTGAAGCTTTCTTT. It specifies CASSYIAGYRNTEAFF.

V is TRBV19 and J is TRBJ2-1; perhaps TRBD1 as D (7 bases). There are 15 residues in the CDR3. The V gene's germline CDR1 is LNHDA and CDR2 SQIVND (reference sequence). The V and J ends lost 3 bases and 3 bases respectively, with 12 bases between them. CDR3 loop: CASSIFQGGYNEQFF. The DNA for the CDR3 is TGTGCCAGTAGTATCTTCCAGGGGGGCTACAATGAGCAGTTCTTC.

Here the CDR3 reads CASSQVSVANYGYTF. The CDR3 nucleotides are TGCGCCAGCAGCCAAGTATCGGTCGCTAACTATGGCTACACCTTC. V usage is TRBV4-1 and J usage is TRBJ1-2; D remains unclear. CDR1 MGHRA and CDR2 YSYEKL come from the germline V gene. The CDR3 is made up of 15 amino acids. Trimming took off 1 base at V and 0 bases at J, with 9 bases between the two ends.

The chain recombines TRBV7-2 with TRBJ1-2, with D possibly matching TRBD1 (5 bases). Germline-derived CDR1 and CDR2 are SGHTA and FQGNSA. V lost 0 bases, J lost 4 bases, and 12 bases lay in between. This CDR3 spans 15 amino acids. The CDR3 DNA reads TGTGCCAGCAGCTTAGCGGCCGACAGTTCCTATGGCTACACCTTC. Its protein is CASSLAADSSYGYTF.

The genes are TRBV5-8 and TRBJ1-4; 8 nucleotides agree with TRBD1. This CDR3 is 15 amino acids long. V lost 0 bases to trimming and J lost 7 bases; unmatched junction nucleotides: 5. The germline gives CDR1 SGHTS, CDR2 YDEGEE. CDR3: CASSLGQGASEKLFF. In DNA, the CDR3 is TGTGCCAGCAGCTTGGGGCAGGGGGCGAGTGAAAAACTGTTTTTT.

The rearrangement joins TRBV6-4 to TRBJ2-3, with 8 positions matching TRBD2. Trimming took 0 bases from V and 2 from J; bases not matched to a gene: 1. The CDR3 consists of 15 residues. Germline assignment: CDR1 MRHNA and CDR2 SNTAGT. In DNA form, the CDR3 reads TGTGCCAGCAGTGACTCGCGGGGGGCCACAGATACGCAGTATTTT. This gives the protein CASSDSRGATDTQYF.

This clone occurred a few times. The CDR3 spells CASSYRGLNQPQHF. The CDR3 bases are TGTGCCAGCAGTTACAGGGGATTAAATCAGCCCCAGCATTTT. The chain joins TRBV6-2 or TRBV6-3 to TRBJ1-5, with D possibly being TRBD1 (5 bases). V lost 2 bases and J lost 4, with 9 bases in between. The CDR3 length is 14 residues. Germline loops: CDR1 MNHEY, CDR2 SVGEGT.

The rearrangement uses TRBV20-1 and TRBJ2-5; no clear D gene. V dropped 3 bases and J dropped 2 bases, with 10 bases sitting between them. This CDR3 is built from 13 residues. The germline CDR1 and CDR2 sequences are DFQATT and SNEGSKA (reference sequence). In nucleotides, the CDR3 is TGCAGTGCTAGTAGCTCCGATCAAGAGACCCAGTACTTC. Its protein product is CSASSSDQETQYF.

This chain joins TRBV19 and TRBJ2-1, with 9 bases that match TRBD1. The CDR3 runs to 15 residues. Germline V CDR1 and CDR2: LNHDA, SQIVND (reference sequence). The ends lost 6 bases at V and 4 bases at J; junction bases unmatched: 7. DNA of the CDR3: TGTGCCAGTAGCCAACAGGGGGCGTATTACAATGAGCAGTTCTTC. Translating it yields CASSQQGAYYNEQFF.

The chain carries TRBV5-5 and TRBJ1-3; TRBD1 aligns across 8 bases. Losses at the gene ends were 5 bases for V and 2 bases for J; bases not matched to a gene: 3. Germline V gene sequence: CDR1 SGHKS, CDR2 YYEKEE (reference sequence). The CDR3 spans 14 residues. CDR3 in DNA: TGTGCCAGCAGGAAACAGGGGGCTGGAAACACCATATATTTT. It specifies CASRKQGAGNTIYF. The whole variable domain, remainder taken from reference TRBV5-5 and TRBJ1-3, is DAGVTQSPTHLIKTRGQQVTLRCSPISGHKSVSWYQQVLGQGPQFIFQYYEKEERGRGNFPDRFSARQFPNYSSELNVNALLLGDSALYLCASRKQGAGNTIYFGEGSWLTVV.

This chain joins TRBV9 and TRBJ1-2, with D possibly matching TRBD1 (5 bases). With 4 bases removed from V and 2 bases from J, the gap between germline ends came to 9 bases. The germline CDR1 and CDR2 sequences are SGDLS and YYNGEE. CDR3 length: 13 amino acids. As DNA, the CDR3 is TGTGCCAGCAGCCTCTCAGGGAACTATGGCTACACCTTC. Amino acids: CASSLSGNYGYTF.

This clone has a single count. The chain combines TRBV20-1 with TRBJ2-2; D is possibly TRBD2 (6 bases). Germline CDR1 reads DFQATT; CDR2 reads SNEGSKA (reference sequence). This CDR3 is 14 amino acids long. V was pared by 3 bases and J by 7 bases, with 15 bases between. The CDR3 loop reads CSASERRVVGELFF. CDR3 in DNA: TGCAGTGCTAGTGAAAGGAGGGTTGTCGGGGAGCTGTTTTTT.

The chain combines TRBV5-1 with TRBJ1-3; D remains ambiguous. The CDR3 runs 13 residues. Germline CDR1 is SGHRS and CDR2 is YFSETQ. V was cut by 9 bases and J by 1 base, with 11 bases left in between. CDR3 loop: CATSQESGNTIYF. The CDR3 DNA is TGCGCCACCTCTCAGGAATCTGGAAACACCATATATTTT.

This chain uses TRBV9 with TRBJ1-2; 8 bases align to TRBD1. CDR1 and CDR2 (germline): SGDLS, YYNGEE. This CDR3 is built from 15 residues. V was pared by 3 bases and J by 7 bases, with 11 bases of the junction left unmatched. CDR3 amino acids: CASSASGQGAAGYTF. CDR3 sequence (DNA): TGTGCCAGCAGCGCCTCCGGGCAGGGGGCGGCTGGCTACACCTTC.

This chain connects TRBV11-2 to TRBJ2-1, with a tentative D call TRBD1 (5 bases). CDR1 and CDR2 from the germline V gene are SGHAT and FQNNGV. CDR3 size: 12 residues. Trimming removed 4 bases at V and 7 bases at J, with 8 bases between. CDR3 loop: CASSSRVNEQFF. Here the CDR3 DNA reads TGTGCCAGCAGCTCCAGGGTGAATGAGCAGTTCTTC.